The entry below describes one TCR beta chain. The data stem from a study of blood T cell repertoires in COVID-19. Study-level information: COVID-19 samples, acute and convalescent, were from the United States, Italy and Spain.

The assay was immunoSEQ multiplex PCR, and TCRdb's table has in-frame clones only and misses some. Of roughly 250,000 clones listed, approximately 85% are singletons. Trimming at V came to 5 bases and at J to 4 bases, leaving 7 bases not matched to a gene. CDR3 length: 14 residues. CDR1 and CDR2 (germline): SNHLY, FYNNEI. The sample taken for sequencing was peripheral blood. The chain employs TRBV2 and TRBJ1-1, with 7 bases identical to TRBD1. The sequence derives from a human donor with COVID-19, enrolled during active disease. The donor label of this sample is uncertain. The chain's CDR3 is CASSYTGEITEAFF. Written as DNA, the CDR3 is TGTGCCAGCAGTTACACAGGGGAGATCACTGAAGCTTTCTTT.